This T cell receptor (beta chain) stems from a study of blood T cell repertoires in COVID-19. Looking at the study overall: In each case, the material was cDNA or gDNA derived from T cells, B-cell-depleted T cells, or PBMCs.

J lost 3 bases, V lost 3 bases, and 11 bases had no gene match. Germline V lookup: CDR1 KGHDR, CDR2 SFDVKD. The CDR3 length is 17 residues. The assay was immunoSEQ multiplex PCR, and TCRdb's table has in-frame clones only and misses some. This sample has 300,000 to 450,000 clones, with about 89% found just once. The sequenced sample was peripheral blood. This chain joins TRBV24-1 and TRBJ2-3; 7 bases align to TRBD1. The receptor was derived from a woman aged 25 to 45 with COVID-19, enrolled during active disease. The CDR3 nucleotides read TGTGCCACCAGTGATCCCTCCCCAGGGGGAGCTACAGATACGCAGTATTTT. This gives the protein CATSDPSPGGATDTQYF.